Presented here are 31 T cell receptor beta chains from one specimen sequenced in a study of CD8 T cells in ankylosing spondylitis. One entry per CDR3 protein, called by TCRdb with MiXCR from the 5' RACE reads. The repertoire has more than 650,000 distinct CDR3 sequences, about 11% of them found once; the top ten carry about 0.49%. Whole-study results and caveats: A motif in TCR beta, a set of under 10 highly homologous variants, appeared characteristic of ankylosing spondylitis blood.

These TCRs' antigens remain unknown. Sequencing was performed on blood, either unsorted or a sorted T cell fraction (not recorded which). The source of these receptors is a male donor with ankylosing spondylitis.

The chain employs TRBV27 and TRBJ1-2; a weak D match, TRBD1 (6 bases). Germline CDR1 is MNHEY and CDR2 is SMNVEV (reference sequence). This CDR3 region has 19 residues. Trimming removed 2 bases at V and 3 bases at J, with 25 bases between. DNA of the CDR3: TGTGCCAGCAGTTTACCCCCCCGGGGGCGGGGCACCCCCTACTATGGCTACACCTTC. Its protein is CASSLPPRGRGTPYYGYTF.

This clonotype was counted ten times or more. V and J are TRBV7-2 and TRBJ1-5; no reliable D call. This CDR3 is built from 15 residues. The germline V gene encodes CDR1 SGHTA and CDR2 FQGNSA. The V gene lost 1 base and the J gene lost 2 bases, with 9 bases spanning the gap. The CDR3 loop is CASSLVLGGNQPQHF. The CDR3 bases are TGTGCCAGCAGCTTAGTGCTGGGTGGCAATCAGCCCCAGCATTTT.

The chain has TRBV6-2 or TRBV6-3 and TRBJ2-2; no firm D call. There are 13 residues in the CDR3. V lost 1 base to trimming and J lost 5 bases, with 5 bases between them. The germline CDR1 and CDR2 sequences are MNHEY and SVGEGT. Here the CDR3 DNA reads TGTGCCAGCAGTTACTGGTCGACCGGGGAGCTGTTTTTT. Translating gives CASSYWSTGELFF.

This clonotype has just a few counts. The V and J genes are TRBV5-1 and TRBJ1-2, with D possibly being TRBD1 (6 bases). Germline assignment: CDR1 SGHRS and CDR2 YFSETQ. V was trimmed by 0 bases and J by 10 bases, leaving 19 bases between them. The length of the CDR3 is 15 residues. The CDR3 DNA sequence: TGCGCCAGCAGCTTGGCGGGCACTCCAGGGGAGGACTACACCTTC. Amino acid sequence: CASSLAGTPGEDYTF.

The chain recombines TRBV5-1 with TRBJ1-5, with no clear D. CDR3 size: 16 residues. The V end was cut by 4 bases, the J end by 0 bases, with 14 bases between. Germline loops: CDR1 SGHRS, CDR2 YFSETQ. For the CDR3, the DNA is TGCGCCAGCAGCCCCTCGGGATTGGTTAGCAATCAGCCCCAGCATTTT. Residues: CASSPSGLVSNQPQHF.

The chain couples TRBV28 to TRBJ2-7; 11 bases are shared with TRBD2. This CDR3 spans 16 amino acids. In germline, CDR1 is MDHEN, CDR2 SYDVKM. The J segment lost 3 bases and the V segment lost 4 bases, leaving 8 bases of the junction unmatched. The CDR3 DNA reads as TGTGCCAGCAGTTGGAATAGCGGGAGGGCGGTCTACGAGCAGTACTTC. Its protein product is CASSWNSGRAVYEQYF.

This clonotype has a count of ten or more. V gene TRBV7-3 combines with J gene TRBJ1-1, with a weak D call TRBD1 (6 bases). Germline values: CDR1 SGHTA, CDR2 FQGTGA. V lost 1 base and J 3 bases, leaving 9 bases between the germline ends. The CDR3 is made up of 14 amino acids. The CDR3 coding sequence is TGTGCCAGCAGCTTAAGAGGGGGGTACACTGAAGCTTTCTTT. It translates to CASSLRGGYTEAFF.

The sample holds a few counts of this clonotype. The genes are TRBV4-1 and TRBJ2-2; TRBD2 matches 14 bases. The V gene's germline CDR1 is MGHRA and CDR2 YSYEKL. Germline trimming cut 2 bases from V and 6 bases from J; bases unmatched to any gene: 2. The CDR3 is 16 residues long. The CDR3, as DNA: TGCGCCAGCAGCCAACCGGGACTAGCGGGAGCCGGGGAGCTGTTTTTT. It specifies CASSQPGLAGAGELFF.

The chain employs TRBV12-3 or TRBV12-4 and TRBJ1-3; tentative D call: TRBD1 (5 bases). This CDR3 has 15 amino acids. Trimming left V 1 base short and J 5 bases short, with 12 bases between. The CDR3: CASSLGGYSRNTIYF. The DNA for the CDR3 is TGTGCCAGCAGTTTAGGGGGGTATTCCCGAAACACCATATATTTT.

This clonotype has just a few counts. The V call is TRBV5-1, the J call TRBJ2-7, with 7 bases identical to TRBD1. The trim removed 4 bases at V and 5 bases at J, leaving 15 bases unmatched. The CDR3 has 16 amino acids. Germline lookup yields CDR1 SGHRS and CDR2 YFSETQ. The CDR3 DNA reads TGCGCCAGCAGCCCCCCCACGGGACAGTCTGTACACGAGCAGTACTTC. It is translated as CASSPPTGQSVHEQYF.

This clonotype was seen ten or more times. The genes are TRBV20-1 and TRBJ1-5, with D perhaps TRBD1 (6 bases). Trimming took off 6 bases at V and 7 bases at J, with 10 bases between the two ends. There are 11 residues in the CDR3. Per the germline V gene, CDR1 is DFQATT and CDR2 is SNEGSKA (reference sequence). CDR3 DNA: TGCAGTGCCTCTGGACAGCAGCCCCAGCATTTT. This translates into CSASGQQPQHF.

J is TRBJ2-7 and V is TRBV18; D possibly uses TRBD1 or TRBD2 (5 bases each). CDR3 size: 14 residues. V lost 4 bases and J lost 6, with 16 bases in between. Germline CDR1 KGHSH, CDR2 LQKENI. The CDR3, as DNA: TGTGCCAGCTCACTCGGGACCTTTGGCGGCGAGCAGTACTTC. Its protein is CASSLGTFGGEQYF.

This clonotype showed up just a few times. The chain is built from TRBV24-1 and TRBJ1-5; D gene ambiguous. V was shortened by 10 bases and J by 2 bases, with 23 bases between the two germline ends. Per the germline V gene, CDR1 is KGHDR and CDR2 is SFDVKD. The CDR3 has 17 amino acids. Written as DNA, the CDR3 is TGTGCCACTCTGGACGAGGGTGAATGGTCTCGCAATCAGCCCCAGCATTTT. Translating gives CATLDEGEWSRNQPQHF.

This clonotype was seen a handful of times. The genes are TRBV25-1 and TRBJ1-3; the D is unclear. The CDR3 spans 13 residues. Trimming pared 5 bases from V and 1 base from J, leaving 6 bases between. Germline V gene sequence: CDR1 MGHDK, CDR2 SYGVNS. CDR3 sequence reads: CASSYGSGNTIYF. CDR3 nucleotides: TGTGCCAGCAGTTACGGGTCTGGAAACACCATATATTTT.

Many counts were recorded for this clonotype. The chain uses TRBV7-3 and TRBJ2-3; weak D call: TRBD2 (6 bases). The CDR3 consists of 13 residues. CDR1 is SGHTA, CDR2 FQGTGA, per germline. Trimming took off 5 bases at V and 3 bases at J, with 9 bases between the two ends. DNA of the CDR3: TGTGCCAGCAGCGCCGGGACTACAGATACGCAGTATTTT. Amino acid sequence: CASSAGTTDTQYF. Full variable domain (rest looked up from reference TRBV7-3 and TRBJ2-3): GAGVSQTPSNKVTEKGKYVELRCDPISGHTALYWYRQSLGQGPEFLIYFQGTGAADDSGLPNDRFFAVRPEGSVSTLKIQRTERGDSAVYLCASSAGTTDTQYFGPGTRLTVL.

This clonotype was counted only a few times. The chain uses TRBV4-1 and TRBJ2-3, with D uncertain. From germline, CDR1 is MGHRA and CDR2 YSYEKL. This CDR3 contains 15 residues. V lost 2 bases and J lost 1, with 10 bases in between. The CDR3 is CASSQLPVGTDTQYF. For the CDR3, the DNA is TGCGCCAGCAGCCAACTTCCGGTCGGCACAGATACGCAGTATTTT.

There are many counts of this clonotype. This chain joins TRBV6-5 and TRBJ2-1, with D uncertain. The CDR3 is 13 residues long. V gave up 0 bases and J gave up 9 bases, with 9 bases separating them. CDR1 is MNHEY, CDR2 SVGAGI, per germline. CDR3 sequence: CASSYSMQAEQFF. CDR3 DNA: TGTGCCAGCAGTTACTCGATGCAGGCTGAGCAGTTCTTC.

This clonotype was found a few times. The chain has TRBV20-1 and TRBJ2-1; no reliable D call. This CDR3 contains 12 residues. Per the germline V gene, CDR1 is DFQATT and CDR2 is SNEGSKA (reference sequence). V was pared by 6 bases and J by 7 bases, with 13 bases between. The chain's CDR3 is CSATQPLNEQFF. DNA of the CDR3: TGCAGTGCCACACAGCCCTTGAATGAGCAGTTCTTC.

This chain uses TRBV18 with TRBJ2-2; 8 bases fit TRBD1. Germline CDR1 reads KGHSH; CDR2 reads LQKENI. There are 13 residues in the CDR3. With V trimmed by 4 bases and J by 5 bases, 0 bases remained unmatched. CDR3 loop: CASSRTGTGELFF. CDR3 DNA sequence: TGTGCCAGCTCACGGACAGGGACCGGGGAGCTGTTTTTT.

This clonotype appeared a few times. The V and J genes are TRBV7-2 and TRBJ2-2, with D uncertain. V gave up 10 bases and J gave up 5 bases, with 14 bases separating them. Germline loops: CDR1 SGHTA, CDR2 FQGNSA. The CDR3 loop spans 13 amino acids. CDR3 nucleotides: TGTGCCACTCGCCGACCGATAACCGGGGAGCTGTTTTTT. Translated: CATRRPITGELFF.

The genes are TRBV20-1 and TRBJ2-7; maybe TRBD2 (6 bases). Trimming took off 6 bases at V and 5 bases at J, with 17 bases between the two ends. The CDR3 runs to 13 residues. Germline V CDR1 and CDR2: DFQATT, SNEGSKA (reference sequence). The CDR3 here is CSASGLSKDEQYF. DNA of the CDR3: TGCAGTGCATCGGGACTCTCGAAGGACGAGCAGTACTTC.

This clonotype was observed a handful of times. The chain has TRBV20-1 and TRBJ2-7; D might be TRBD2 (7 bases). This CDR3 region has 15 residues. V lost 5 bases and J 7 bases, leaving 24 bases between the germline ends. In germline, CDR1 is DFQATT, CDR2 SNEGSKA (reference sequence). The chain's CDR3 is CSAPLAGATQLEQYF. The DNA of the CDR3 is TGCAGTGCTCCGCTGGCGGGGGCCACTCAATTGGAGCAGTACTTC.

J is TRBJ2-3 and V is TRBV10-3, with 9 bases matching TRBD1. V shed 6 bases and J 6 bases; nucleotides not matched to a gene: 4. The CDR3 sequence is 13 residues long. CDR1 and CDR2 (germline): ENHRY, SYGVKD. This CDR3 reads CAISRQGGDTQYF. The CDR3 bases are TGTGCCATCAGCCGACAGGGGGGTGATACGCAGTATTTT.

This clonotype was observed at least ten times. The J gene is TRBJ2-3, the V gene TRBV20-1; 9 nucleotides line up with TRBD1. The germline V gene has CDR1 DFQATT and CDR2 SNEGSKA (reference sequence). The CDR3 is 15 amino acids. The ends lost 7 bases at V and 1 base at J; junction bases unmatched: 9. The CDR3 is CSVRARDRGTDTQYF. Here the CDR3 DNA reads TGCAGTGTTAGGGCCCGGGACAGGGGCACAGATACGCAGTATTTT.

This clonotype occurred a few times. The V and J genes are TRBV5-1 and TRBJ2-2; 7 bases are shared with TRBD1. The CDR3 is 15 residues long. V dropped 7 bases and J dropped 2; count of bases not matched to a gene: 8. Germline V gene data show CDR1 as SGHRS and CDR2 as YFSETQ. CDR3: CASVQGIPNTGELFF. The CDR3 region has the DNA TGCGCCAGCGTACAGGGGATCCCTAACACCGGGGAGCTGTTTTTT.

The rearrangement uses TRBV11-3 and TRBJ2-1, with a weak D call TRBD2 (5 bases). This CDR3 comprises 15 residues. V was cut by 5 bases and J by 5 bases, with 16 bases left in between. The germline V gene encodes CDR1 SGHNT and CDR2 YENEEA. The CDR3 nucleotides read TGTGCCAGCAGCCCTTCAAGAGGCGGGCACAATGAGCAGTTCTTC. It encodes CASSPSRGGHNEQFF.

The gene calls are TRBV6-2 or TRBV6-3 and TRBJ2-7; a weak D match, TRBD1 (5 bases). V shed 1 base and J shed 5 bases, with 15 bases lying between them. The CDR3 is 15 amino acids. Germline-derived CDR1 and CDR2 are MNHEY and SVGEGT. This chain's CDR3 is CASSYYLRAVDEQYF. CDR3 nucleotide sequence: TGTGCCAGCAGTTACTATCTCAGGGCGGTGGACGAGCAGTACTTC.

The chain recombines TRBV4-1 with TRBJ2-5; a possible D gene is TRBD1 (6 bases). CDR1 is MGHRA and CDR2 is YSYEKL in the germline V gene. Trimming removed 4 bases at V and 5 bases at J, with 11 bases between. The CDR3 extends over 13 amino acids. The CDR3 nucleotides are TGCGCCAGCAGCCCGGGACAATGGGAGACCCAGTACTTC. It encodes CASSPGQWETQYF.

This clonotype was observed many times. V and J are TRBV7-2 and TRBJ2-2; 9 bases fit TRBD2. Germline values: CDR1 SGHTA, CDR2 FQGNSA. The CDR3 contains 14 residues. V dropped 5 bases and J dropped 5; count of bases not matched to a gene: 3. The CDR3 protein is CASSPSGNTGELFF. In DNA, the CDR3 is TGTGCCAGCAGCCCTAGCGGGAATACCGGGGAGCTGTTTTTT.

In its sample, this clonotype was seen many times. The chain carries TRBV29-1 and TRBJ2-3, with D possibly matching TRBD1 (6 bases). Germline V CDR1 and CDR2: SQVTM, ANQGSEA. V lost 6 bases and J lost 3, with 13 bases in between. The CDR3 contains 13 residues. DNA of the CDR3: TGCAGCGTCGGGACACAATTTACAGATACGCAGTATTTT. Its translation is CSVGTQFTDTQYF.

The V gene is TRBV7-2, the J gene TRBJ2-7; 10 bases map to TRBD1. V was clipped by 5 bases and J by 10 bases; unmatched bases: 11. Germline V gene sequence: CDR1 SGHTA, CDR2 FQGNSA. The CDR3 has 14 amino acids. CDR3 protein: CASSSSGDRGNQYF. As DNA, the CDR3 is TGTGCCAGCAGCAGCTCAGGGGACAGGGGAAACCAGTACTTC. The whole variable domain, filled in from reference TRBV7-2 and TRBJ2-7, reads GAGVSQSPSNKVTEKGKDVELRCDPISGHTALYWYRQSLGQGLEFLIYFQGNSAPDKSGLPSDRFSAERTGGSVSTLTIQRTQQEDSAVYLCASSSSGDRGNQYFGPGTRLTVT.